This T cell receptor (beta chain) was captured by sequencing in a study of blood T cells in healthy people across ages. Sample-barcoded 5' priming and a J-beta primer mix drove a second PCR of roughly 7 to 11 cycles. Template switching added a 12-random-nucleotide identifier to every cDNA molecule. TCRdb used MiXCR to reprocess the 5' RACE reads, holding one entry per CDR3 protein. The table lists 380,000 or so distinct CDR3 sequences, roughly half of them singletons. Study observations and caveats: Across the age range, TCR beta diversity per million T cells fell in a roughly linear way.

Total RNA extracted from each sample amounted to at least 5 micrograms. This clonotype was counted between two and nine times. Its antigen is not known. The clonotype originates from a man between 60 and 75 years old in good health. The sequencing sample was made of blood.

CDR3 coding DNA: TGTGCCAGCAGCTTAGGAGGGCAGAACTATGGCTACACCTTC. Its protein is CASSLGGQNYGYTF. V usage is TRBV7-2 and J usage is TRBJ1-2; D gene uncertain. Germline CDR1 is SGHTA and CDR2 is FQGNSA. Trimming left V 1 base short and J 2 bases short, with 8 bases between. This CDR3 region has 14 residues.